One sample yielded the 3 T cell receptor beta chains listed below, sequenced in a study of OX40 agonist ivuxolimab in advanced cancers. Method: immunoSEQ multiplex PCR; TCRdb's copy keeps in-frame clones and lacks some. The sample has tens of thousands of clones, roughly 86% seen once. Sequenced here: CD4+ or CD8+ T cells sorted from blood, sampled in a trial of the OX40 agonist ivuxolimab. These receptors originate from an adult with an advanced solid tumor such as melanoma, head and neck, liver or kidney cancer.

This chain links TRBV7-9 with TRBJ2-5; D is undetermined. The germline V and J ends were trimmed by 5 bases and 2 bases, with 6 bases remaining between them. Germline V gene sequence: CDR1 SEHNR, CDR2 FQNEAQ (reference sequence). The CDR3 sequence is 12 residues long. DNA of the CDR3: TGTGCCAGCAGCCACGCACAAGAGACCCAGTACTTC. Translation: CASSHAQETQYF.

The genes are TRBV27 and TRBJ2-1; 7 nucleotides agree with TRBD2. CDR3 size: 13 residues. Germline V CDR1 and CDR2: MNHEY, SMNVEV (reference sequence). J gave up 7 bases and V 2 bases, and 2 bases lay outside the gene matches. CDR3 sequence: CASSLIGRNEQFF. CDR3 DNA sequence: TGTGCCAGCAGTTTAATCGGGAGGAATGAGCAGTTCTTC.

This sequence joins TRBV29-1 and TRBJ2-1, with D perhaps matching TRBD1 (5 bases). Trimming took off 4 bases at V and 1 base at J, with 11 bases between the two ends. The length of the CDR3 is 14 residues. Germline CDR1 and CDR2: SQVTM and ANQGSEA. The CDR3 sequence: CSVGAGNSYNEQFF. CDR3 nucleotides: TGCAGCGTTGGGGCAGGGAATTCCTACAATGAGCAGTTCTTC.